A selection of T cell receptor beta chains follows, all from one sample in a study of blood T cell repertoires in COVID-19. The method was immunoSEQ multiplex PCR; TCRdb's version includes in-frame clones alone and lacks a portion of them. The sample shows tens of thousands of clones, 76% of them seen only once. The material sequenced was peripheral blood. These receptors were obtained from a woman aged 45 to 65 with active or convalescent COVID-19. The CDR3 runs from the conserved cysteine through the conserved F or W.

J gene	V gene	CDR3 protein
TRBJ1-4	TRBV19	CASSMIALGPATNEKLFF
TRBJ2-7	TRBV27	CASSGTSGRAYSYEQYF
TRBJ2-7	TRBV3-1/TRBV3-2	CASSQDNPGLNYEQYF
TRBJ1-2	TRBV5-1	CASSLGRDYGYTF
TRBJ2-7	TRBV30	CAWSVGTGAYEQYF
TRBJ1-2	TRBV2	CASSYTQGPDGYTF
TRBJ2-2	TRBV5-4	CASSRAGEGGELFF
TRBJ2-2	TRBV7-9	CASSSSAGLAGELFF
TRBJ2-1	TRBV21-1	CASSRSLASSYNEQFF
TRBJ1-2	TRBV30	CAWNPYGHSYGYTF
TRBJ2-5	TRBV11-2	CASSHGEKETQYF
TRBJ1-2	TRBV3-1/TRBV3-2	CASSQEGARINYGYTF
TRBJ1-2	TRBV29-1	CSVEGGGNGYTF
TRBJ2-5	TRBV7-2	CASSLASGLQETQYF
TRBJ1-2	TRBV4-3	CASSQLGGGYTF
TRBJ2-7	TRBV24-1	CATEDRDEQYF
TRBJ2-2	TRBV4-2	CASRRTSGRGSGELFF
TRBJ2-5	TRBV5-6	CASSFGRLEGTQYF
TRBJ1-5	TRBV19	CASTGQGRQPQHF
TRBJ2-2	TRBV9	CASSPRLAVNTGELFF
TRBJ2-1	TRBV15	CATSTRLAGLGNEQFF
TRBJ2-1	TRBV19	CASSIRGSSYNEQFF
TRBJ2-1	TRBV4-3	CASSQGWGGDEQFF
TRBJ2-3	TRBV4-3	CASSQGASGRDRTDTQYF
TRBJ1-1	TRBV6-6	CATAGGSEAFF
TRBJ1-1	TRBV6-5	CASSYSGQVNTEAFF
TRBJ1-4	TRBV19	CASTNTRGTEKLFF
TRBJ1-2	TRBV6-5	CASSLSPGQVDYTF
TRBJ1-2	TRBV9	CASSVVGAGFSGYTF
TRBJ1-1	TRBV4-2	CASSQGGPSTEAFF